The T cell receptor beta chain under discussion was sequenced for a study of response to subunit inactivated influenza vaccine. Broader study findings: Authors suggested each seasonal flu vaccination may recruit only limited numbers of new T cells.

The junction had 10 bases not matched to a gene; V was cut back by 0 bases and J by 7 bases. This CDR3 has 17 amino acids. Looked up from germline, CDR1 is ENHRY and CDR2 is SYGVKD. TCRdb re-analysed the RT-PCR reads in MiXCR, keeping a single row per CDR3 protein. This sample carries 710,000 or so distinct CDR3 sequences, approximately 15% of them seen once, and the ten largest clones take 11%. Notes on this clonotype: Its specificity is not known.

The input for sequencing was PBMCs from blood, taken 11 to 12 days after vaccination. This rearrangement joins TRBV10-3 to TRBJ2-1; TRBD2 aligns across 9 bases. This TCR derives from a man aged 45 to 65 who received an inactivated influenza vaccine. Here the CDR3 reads CAISESVLAGGRNEQFF. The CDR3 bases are TGTGCCATCAGTGAGTCTGTTCTGGCGGGGGGGCGTAATGAGCAGTTCTTC.